This is a list of T cell receptor beta chains from one sample in a study of shared clonotypes between healthy human individuals. The table came from immunoSEQ multiplex PCR; TCRdb's copy has only in-frame clones and leaves some out. Of about 470,000 clones listed, about 85% are singletons. Sequences were obtained from PBMCs. The origin of the receptors is a woman aged 40 to 50 in good health. Some clones in this sample may be carry-over from other donors' samples. Both conserved end residues are part of each CDR3. A D gene is named only where the DNA matches it firmly. The size field is filled for only some rows; it gives once, few, many or a size class.

v_call	d_call	j_call	clone_size	cdr3_length	cdr3_nt	cdr3_aa
TRBV4-2	.	TRBJ2-1	.	13	TGTGCCAGCAGCCAAGACAGGGTAAATGAGCAGTTCTTC	CASSQDRVNEQFF
TRBV7-9	TRBD1	TRBJ1-3	.	16	TGTGCCAGCAGCTTAGTGGGGACAGGCTCTGGAAACACCATATATTTT	CASSLVGTGSGNTIYF
TRBV7-9	.	TRBJ2-7	.	15	TGTGCCAGCAGCTTAGCCCCGGGACCCCAGGGCGAGCAGTACTTC	CASSLAPGPQGEQYF
TRBV19	.	TRBJ1-4	.	14	TGTGCCACCTGTGGGGGACAACCAAATGAAAAACTGTTTTTT	CATCGGQPNEKLFF
TRBV5-5	TRBD2	TRBJ2-7	.	15	TGTGCCAGCAGCTTGGCAGTAGCGGGAACCTACGAGCAGTACTTC	CASSLAVAGTYEQYF
TRBV6-1	.	TRBJ1-2	few	13	TGTGCCAGCAGTGTGATAGCTAACTATGGCTACACCTTC	CASSVIANYGYTF
TRBV7-2	.	TRBJ2-7	.	14	TGTGCCAGCAGCTTAGCGGGGGGACCGGTCGAGCAGTACTTC	CASSLAGGPVEQYF
TRBV5-5	.	TRBJ2-5	.	17	TGTGCCAGCAGCTTAGCTCCCTACACGAGGGGTTTAGAGACCCAGTACTTC	CASSLAPYTRGLETQYF
TRBV2	.	TRBJ1-3	few	13	TGTGCCAGCAGTGAAGACTGGAGGGACACCATATATTTT	CASSEDWRDTIYF
TRBV27	.	TRBJ1-3	.	14	TGTGCCAGCAGTCTTACAGGGTTCGGAAACACCATATATTTT	CASSLTGFGNTIYF
TRBV5-1	TRBD2	TRBJ2-1	.	16	TGCGCCAGCAGCCGCCGGACTAGCGGGAGTAGCGATGAGCAGTTCTTC	CASSRRTSGSSDEQFF
TRBV19	.	TRBJ2-1	.	15	TGTGCCAGTAGCCCGACAGGTTCTACCTACAATGAGCAGTTCTTC	CASSPTGSTYNEQFF
TRBV28	TRBD1	TRBJ2-2	.	14	TGTGCCAGCTTTGTCACAGGGGAAACCGGGGAGCTGTTTTTT	CASFVTGETGELFF
TRBV6-1	.	TRBJ2-7	.	12	TGTGCCAGCAGTGCTCAGCGATACGAGCAGTACTTC	CASSAQRYEQYF
TRBV18	.	TRBJ1-3	few	14	TGTGCCAGCTCACCAGGGTCGTCTGGAAACACCATATATTTT	CASSPGSSGNTIYF
TRBV28	TRBD2	TRBJ2-1	once	14	TGTGCCAGCAGTTTTGCGGGAGAGTACAATGAGCAGTTCTTC	CASSFAGEYNEQFF
TRBV2	.	TRBJ2-7	few	13	TGTGCCAGCAGTGACACTGGCCAGGGGCTAAAGTACTTC	CASSDTGQGLKYF
TRBV5-1	.	TRBJ2-1	.	13	TGCGCCAGCAGTATAGGCGCCTACAATGAGCAGTTCTTC	CASSIGAYNEQFF
TRBV6-6	.	TRBJ1-1	few	14	TGTGCCAGCAGGTCGACAGGCCCGAACACTGAAGCTTTCTTT	CASRSTGPNTEAFF
TRBV5-6	TRBD2	TRBJ2-7	.	16	TGTGCCAGCAGCTTGATCGGCGGGAGGTTCCTGAACGAGCAGTACTTC	CASSLIGGRFLNEQYF
TRBV5-4	.	TRBJ2-7	.	15	TGTGCCAGCAGCTCCCGGACGGGCTCGAGCTACGAGCAGTACTTC	CASSSRTGSSYEQYF
TRBV6-1	TRBD2	TRBJ2-3	.	15	TGTGCCAGCAGCAAACTAGCGGAGCGCGGAGATACGCAGTATTTT	CASSKLAERGDTQYF
TRBV19	TRBD1	TRBJ2-7	many	15	TGTGCCAGTAGTATATCCCGGGACAGGGGCTACGAGCAGTACTTC	CASSISRDRGYEQYF
TRBV29-1	.	TRBJ2-7	.	14	TGCAGCGTGGCGGAAGGGACCCTCTCCTACGAGCAGTACTTC	CSVAEGTLSYEQYF
TRBV4-2	.	TRBJ2-6	many	17	TGTGCCAGCAGCCAAGATGGCAGTCTCTCTGGGGCCAACGTCCTGACTTTC	CASSQDGSLSGANVLTF
TRBV28	.	TRBJ2-1	.	11	TGTGCCAGCAGTACCCCAGCTGAGCAGTTCTTC	CASSTPAEQFF
TRBV11-2	TRBD1	TRBJ2-7	.	15	TGTGCCAGCAGGAAAGCCCGACAGGGGGCTGACGAGCAGTACTTC	CASRKARQGADEQYF
TRBV12-5	.	TRBJ1-1	.	13	TGTGCTAGTGGGGTGGGAGAAAACACTGAAGCTTTCTTT	CASGVGENTEAFF
TRBV27	.	TRBJ2-1	.	16	TGTGCCAGCAGTTTATCACCGGGACGGGGGAGCAATGAGCAGTTCTTC	CASSLSPGRGSNEQFF
TRBV7-6	.	TRBJ2-1	few	13	TGTGCCAGCAGCTTACTAGTAGGCAATGAGCAGTTCTTC	CASSLLVGNEQFF
TRBV5-4	.	TRBJ2-3	.	15	TGTGCCAGCAGCTGGGAGGGGGGGGGCACAGATACGCAGTATTTT	CASSWEGGGTDTQYF
TRBV5-4	.	TRBJ2-1	.	12	TGTGCCAGCAGGCGGGACTCCCTTTCGCAGTTCTTC	CASRRDSLSQFF
TRBV5-1	.	TRBJ1-1	.	15	TGCGCCAGCAGCTCGACAGGAGGGGAGAACACTGAAGCTTTCTTT	CASSSTGGENTEAFF
TRBV19	.	TRBJ1-2	.	15	TGTGCCAGTAGTAGGGGGAACCCGTCAGTCTATGGCTACACCTTC	CASSRGNPSVYGYTF
TRBV19	TRBD1	TRBJ1-1	few	13	TGTGCCAGCGGACAGGGGGCGGACACTGAAGCTTTCTTT	CASGQGADTEAFF
TRBV5-1	.	TRBJ2-5	once	14	TGCGCCAGCAGCTTGGAATGGGGGATAGAGACCCAGTACTTC	CASSLEWGIETQYF
TRBV6-6	.	TRBJ1-1	.	14	TGTGCCAGCAGCTCTACCGCAGGGTCATTCGAAGCTTTCTTT	CASSSTAGSFEAFF
TRBV7-9	TRBD1	TRBJ2-7	.	14	TGTGCCAGCAGCTTGGGGACAGACACCTACGAGCAGTACTTC	CASSLGTDTYEQYF
TRBV6-5	TRBD1	TRBJ2-7	few	15	TGTGCCAGCAGCTCCTCCAGGGGGATTGGTTACGAGCAGTACTTC	CASSSSRGIGYEQYF